This T cell receptor beta chain was captured by sequencing in a study of blood T cell repertoires in COVID-19. The wider study: From T cells, B-cell-depleted T cells, or PBMCs came the material, which was cDNA or gDNA.

The CDR3 is 14 amino acids. Source study methods: Cell counts per sample came from amplifying reference gene primers. Libraries were prepared by immunoSEQ multiplex PCR; TCRdb keeps only in-frame clonotypes and omits some of them. For V, J and clone size, that table is used; D and trimming come from the DNA. Among 200,000 to 250,000 clones listed, around 80% were seen once. J is TRBJ1-1 and V is TRBV21-1; the D segment call TRBD1 is taken from the table without a DNA check. TRBV21-1 is a listed pseudogene. Sequencing was performed on peripheral blood. The receptor comes from a woman aged 80 or older with acute or convalescent COVID-19. As DNA, the CDR3 is TGTGCCAGCAGCAAATCCCAGGTGCCCACTGAAGCTTTCTTT. Amino acids: CASSKSQVPTEAFF.